This TCR beta chain appears in the sequencing data of a study of shared clonotypes between healthy human individuals. Naive-designated CD8 cells lacked CD45RO, were positively enriched for CCR7, and omitted terminally differentiated effector memory CD45RA+ cells. Germline-derived CDR1 and CDR2 are MNHNY and SVGAGI (reference sequence). J lost 2 bases, V lost 5 bases, and 3 bases had no gene match. This CDR3 region has 16 residues. Overall study findings and caveats: Estimated richness was generally greater in naive than memory subsets. What limited the represented genetic and exposure-history diversity was the small number of donors. Despite large depth, rarefaction showed incomplete sorted-subset sequencing. It was the non-shared clonotypes that had lower generation probabilities than clonotypes shared by all four donors.

Turning to this clone: Its antigen is not known.

Assay used: immunoSEQ multiplex PCR; TCRdb lists only in-frame clones, some missing. This sample has approximately 810,000 clones, with 85% to 95% found just once. The rearrangement links TRBV6-6 to TRBJ2-1; 13 bases match TRBD2. The clonotype comes from a man under 40 in good health. The specimen sequenced was naive CD8+ T cells sorted from blood. The CDR3 loop is CASSSGTSGAYNEQFF. The CDR3 DNA sequence: TGTGCCAGCAGTAGCGGGACTAGCGGGGCCTACAATGAGCAGTTCTTC.